This T cell receptor (beta chain) originates from a study of T cell responses to AZD1222 COVID-19 vaccine. Findings and caveats of the study: Baseline serology detected seropositivity in only 6 or 7 AZD1222 recipients. The donor group comprised mostly white British people and more females; the analysis possibly underestimated clonal diversity.

V lost 2 bases, J lost 2 bases, and 19 bases lay in between. Looked up from germline, CDR1 is MDHEN and CDR2 is SYDVKM. There are 18 residues in the CDR3. Remarks on this clone: Its specificity is unknown.

Libraries were prepared by immunoSEQ multiplex PCR; TCRdb keeps only in-frame clonotypes and omits some of them. This table has roughly 87,000 clones, around 91% appearing once. The sequence was obtained from an adult who received the AZD1222 COVID-19 vaccine. The material was peripheral blood, obtained 28 days after the second AZD1222 dose. The chain carries TRBV28 and TRBJ1-5; possibly TRBD1 for D (5 bases). The CDR3 sequence: CASSLMTGGGYRNQPQHF. The DNA for the CDR3 is TGTGCCAGCAGTTTAATGACGGGCGGGGGGTACCGCAATCAGCCCCAGCATTTT. Complete variable domain (other parts from reference TRBV28 and TRBJ1-5): DVKVTQSSRYLVKRTGEKVFLECVQDMDHENMFWYRQDPGLGLRLIYFSYDVKMKEKGDIPEGYSVSREKKERFSLILESASTNQTSMYLCASSLMTGGGYRNQPQHFGDGTRLSIL.